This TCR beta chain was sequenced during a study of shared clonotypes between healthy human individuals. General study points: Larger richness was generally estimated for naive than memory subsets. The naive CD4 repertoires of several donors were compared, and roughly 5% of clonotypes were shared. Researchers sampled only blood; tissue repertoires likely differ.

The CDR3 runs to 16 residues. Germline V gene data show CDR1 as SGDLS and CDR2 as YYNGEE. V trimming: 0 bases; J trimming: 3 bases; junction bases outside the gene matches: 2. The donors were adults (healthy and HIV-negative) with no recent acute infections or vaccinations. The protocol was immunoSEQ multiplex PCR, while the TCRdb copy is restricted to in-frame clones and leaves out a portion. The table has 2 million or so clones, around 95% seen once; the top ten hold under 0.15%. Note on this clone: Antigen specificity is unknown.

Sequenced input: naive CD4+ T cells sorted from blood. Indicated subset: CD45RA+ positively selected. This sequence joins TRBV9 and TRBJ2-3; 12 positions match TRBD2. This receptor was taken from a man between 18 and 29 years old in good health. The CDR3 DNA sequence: TGTGCCAGCAGCGTAGATGGACTAGCGGGGACAGATACGCAGTATTTT. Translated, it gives CASSVDGLAGTDTQYF.